What follows are 19 T cell receptor beta chains derived from one specimen sequenced in a study of OX40 agonist ivuxolimab in advanced cancers. Data came from immunoSEQ multiplex PCR; TCRdb stores just in-frame clones and leaves some out. Among around 70,000 clones listed, around 85% were seen once. Specimen: CD4+ or CD8+ T cells sorted from blood, collected in a trial of the OX40 agonist ivuxolimab. Source of these receptors: an adult with an advanced solid tumor such as melanoma, head and neck, liver or kidney cancer.

V is TRBV6-5 and J is TRBJ2-7, with D unclear. CDR3 length: 12 residues. The V gene's germline CDR1 is MNHEY and CDR2 SVGAGI. The V gene lost 6 bases and the J gene lost 0 bases, with 6 bases spanning the gap. Here the CDR3 DNA reads TGTGCCAGCAGAACGGACTCCTACGAGCAGTACTTC. Translation: CASRTDSYEQYF.

The chain joins TRBV9 to TRBJ2-3; 8 bases map to TRBD1. This CDR3 has 16 residues. From germline, CDR1 is SGDLS and CDR2 YYNGEE. The V gene end was trimmed by 0 bases and the J gene end by 2 bases; junction bases not matched to a gene: 5. The CDR3 sequence is CASSVGTGPSTDTQYF. The CDR3 DNA reads TGTGCCAGCAGCGTAGGGACAGGGCCGTCCACAGATACGCAGTATTTT. Complete variable domain (other parts from reference TRBV9 and TRBJ2-3): DSGVTQTPKHLITATGQRVTLRCSPRSGDLSVYWYQQSLDQGLQFLIQYYNGEERAKGNILERFSAQQFPDLHSELNLSSLELGDSALYFCASSVGTGPSTDTQYFGPGTRLTVL.

The chain is built from TRBV6-5 and TRBJ2-7; TRBD1 is a possible D gene (6 bases). Per germline, CDR1 MNHEY and CDR2 SVGAGI. Trimming removed 6 bases from V and 0 bases from J, with 15 bases in between. This CDR3 is 15 amino acids long. The CDR3 protein is CASRGRTDDSYEQYV. The DNA of the CDR3 is TGTGCCAGCAGGGGCAGGACAGACGACTCCTACGAGCAGTACGTC.

The chain carries TRBV6-1 and TRBJ2-5; D assignment may be TRBD1 or TRBD2 (6 bases each). Trimming left V 8 bases short and J 2 bases short, with 18 bases between. CDR1 MNHNS and CDR2 SASEGT come from the germline V gene. This CDR3 contains 15 residues. The CDR3 reads CASVGVRGLQETQYF. CDR3 bases: TGTGCCAGCGTTGGGGTCAGGGGACTTCAAGAGACCCAGTACTTC.

This chain uses TRBV28 with TRBJ2-7; D might be TRBD1 or TRBD2, each matching 7 bases. The V end was cut by 4 bases, the J end by 1 base, with 14 bases between. This CDR3 spans 15 amino acids. Germline CDR1 reads MDHEN; CDR2 reads SYDVKM. CDR3 nucleotides: TGTGCCAGCAGTTCACAGGGGAGGGGGTCCTACGAGCAGTACGTC. Translating gives CASSSQGRGSYEQYV.

V and J are TRBV5-1 and TRBJ2-3, with TRBD2 matching over 9 bases. The germline V gene has CDR1 SGHRS and CDR2 YFSETQ. The CDR3 is 17 amino acids. Germline trimming cut 0 bases from V and 2 bases from J; bases unmatched to any gene: 7. Written as DNA, the CDR3 is TGCGCCAGCAGCTTGGACGCTGGGACTAGCATCACAGATACGCAGTATTTT. It yields the protein CASSLDAGTSITDTQYF.

This rearrangement joins TRBV25-1 to TRBJ1-1; D gene unclear. There are 11 residues in the CDR3. V gave up 6 bases and J gave up 1 base, with 3 bases separating them. Germline lookup yields CDR1 MGHDK and CDR2 SYGVNS. CDR3 DNA sequence: TGTGCCAGCAGGGAGAACACTGAAGCTTTCTTT. Protein product: CASRENTEAFF.

CDR3 residues: CASSDLTERGGTDTQYF. As DNA, the CDR3 is TGTGCCAGCAGTGACTTGACGGAGCGGGGCGGCACAGATACGCAGTATTTT. V gene TRBV6-4 combines with J gene TRBJ2-3, with 7 bases that match TRBD2. Germline trimming cut 1 base from V and 1 base from J; bases unmatched to any gene: 8. The germline CDR1 and CDR2 sequences are MRHNA and SNTAGT. The CDR3 is 17 amino acids.

The chain joins TRBV19 to TRBJ2-5, with D perhaps TRBD1 or TRBD2 (7 bases each). With the DNA end fitting TRBJ2-7 better, the J assignment may be wrong. Germline lookup yields CDR1 LNHDA and CDR2 SQIVND (reference sequence). The CDR3 runs 15 residues. CDR3 sequence reads: CASSGRGGLIYEQYF. In DNA, the CDR3 is TGTGCCAGTAGTGGCAGGGGGGGACTAATCTACGAGCAGTACTTC.

The rearrangement links TRBV11-2 to TRBJ1-2; D gene ambiguous. V was pared by 4 bases and J by 8 bases, with 11 bases between. Germline V lookup: CDR1 SGHAT, CDR2 FQNNGV. This CDR3 has 12 residues. DNA of the CDR3: TGTGCCAGCAGCTCTGACATGTCCGGCTACACCTTC. Its protein is CASSSDMSGYTF.

The CDR3 nucleotides are TGTGCCAGTAGTATCGCGGGGTCCCATGAGCAGTTCTTC. Translating gives CASSIAGSHEQFF. This chain connects TRBV19 to TRBJ2-1; D perhaps matches TRBD2 (6 bases). Germline V gives CDR1 LNHDA, CDR2 SQIVND (reference sequence). This CDR3 region has 13 residues. Deletions cut 3 bases from V and 8 bases from J, with 11 bases between.

The V gene is TRBV10-3, the J gene TRBJ2-1, with 10 bases fitting TRBD2. This CDR3 region has 16 residues. Germline trimming cut 3 bases from V and 9 bases from J; bases unmatched to any gene: 11. The germline V gene encodes CDR1 ENHRY and CDR2 SYGVKD. CDR3 nucleotide sequence: TGTGCCATCAGTGAAATAAATAGCGGGAGGAGGGGTGAGCAGTTCTTC. It specifies CAISEINSGRRGEQFF.

V gene TRBV19 combines with J gene TRBJ2-1; TRBD1 or TRBD2 may be the D gene (6 bases each). The CDR3 has 15 amino acids. CDR1 is LNHDA and CDR2 is SQIVND in the germline V gene (reference sequence). Trimming stripped 3 bases from V and 8 bases from J, with 17 bases between. CDR3 DNA: TGTGCCAGTAGTATTCTAGGGGGGACATGGGATGAGCAGTTCTTC. This translates into CASSILGGTWDEQFF.

This chain connects TRBV7-2 to TRBJ2-7; possibly TRBD1 for D (5 bases). In germline, CDR1 is SGHTA, CDR2 FQGNSA. This CDR3 is 16 amino acids long. The germline V and J ends were trimmed by 2 bases and 0 bases, with 14 bases remaining between them. CDR3 amino acids: CASSLQQTVFSYEQYF. CDR3 nucleotide sequence: TGTGCCAGCAGCTTACAACAGACAGTGTTCTCCTACGAGCAGTACTTC.

This chain links TRBV28 with TRBJ1-4, with TRBD1 identical over 8 bases. CDR1 is MDHEN, CDR2 SYDVKM, per germline. V lost 4 bases and J lost 5; bases outside the gene matches: 6. The CDR3 has 15 amino acids. CDR3 DNA: TGTGCCAGCAGTTCCCCAGGGGGCCCAAATGAAAAACTGTTTTTT. Residues: CASSSPGGPNEKLFF.

This clone was detected only a few times. Here the CDR3 reads CASADANSNQPQHF. The CDR3 region has the DNA TGTGCCAGCGCGGACGCTAATAGCAATCAGCCCCAGCATTTT. V gene TRBV7-9 combines with J gene TRBJ1-5; D is ambiguous. Germline CDR1 reads SEHNR; CDR2 reads FQNEAQ (reference sequence). The CDR3 is made up of 14 amino acids. Trimming stripped 8 bases from V and 0 bases from J, with 11 bases between. The full variable domain, completed using reference TRBV7-9 and TRBJ1-5, is DTGVSQNPRHKITKRGQNVTFRCDPISEHNRLYWYRQTLGQGPEFLTYFQNEAQLEKSRLLSDRFSAERPKGSFSTLEIQRTEQGDSAMYLCASADANSNQPQHFGDGTRLSIL.

This chain connects TRBV7-2 to TRBJ2-3; TRBD2 might be the D (6 bases). The germline V gene encodes CDR1 SGHTA and CDR2 FQGNSA. V lost 5 bases to trimming and J lost 0 bases, with 9 bases between them. CDR3 length: 14 residues. CDR3 DNA sequence: TGTGCCAGCAGCGGAGGGCCAAGCACAGATACGCAGTATTTT. It encodes CASSGGPSTDTQYF. Based on the CDR3 plus reference TRBV7-2 and TRBJ2-3, the full variable domain is GAGVSQSPSNKVTEKGKDVELRCDPISGHTALYWYRQSLGQGLEFLIYFQGNSAPDKSGLPSDRFSAERTGGSVSTLTIQRTQQEDSAVYLCASSGGPSTDTQYFGPGTRLTVL.

V is TRBV19 and J is TRBJ2-2; D is uncertain. This CDR3 has 13 amino acids. Germline V CDR1 and CDR2: LNHDA, SQIVND (reference sequence). V was cut by 5 bases and J by 6 bases, with 10 bases left in between. CDR3 DNA: TGTGCCAGTAGTGCGACCGAACCCGGGGAGCTGTTTTTT. Translation gives CASSATEPGELFF. Full variable domain (outside the CDR3, taken from reference TRBV19 and TRBJ2-2): DGGITQSPKYLFRKEGQNVTLSCEQNLNHDAMYWYRQDPGQGLRLIYYSQIVNDFQKGDIAEGYSVSREKKESFPLTVTSAQKNPTAFYLCASSATEPGELFFGEGSRLTVL.

The rearrangement links TRBV5-1 to TRBJ1-4, with D possibly TRBD1 on 6 matching bases. V lost 0 bases, J lost 5 bases, and 11 bases lay in between. The germline V gene has CDR1 SGHRS and CDR2 YFSETQ. The CDR3 is made up of 15 amino acids. The CDR3: CASSLDPTGNEKLFF. The CDR3 bases are TGCGCCAGCAGCTTGGATCCGACAGGAAATGAAAAACTGTTTTTT.